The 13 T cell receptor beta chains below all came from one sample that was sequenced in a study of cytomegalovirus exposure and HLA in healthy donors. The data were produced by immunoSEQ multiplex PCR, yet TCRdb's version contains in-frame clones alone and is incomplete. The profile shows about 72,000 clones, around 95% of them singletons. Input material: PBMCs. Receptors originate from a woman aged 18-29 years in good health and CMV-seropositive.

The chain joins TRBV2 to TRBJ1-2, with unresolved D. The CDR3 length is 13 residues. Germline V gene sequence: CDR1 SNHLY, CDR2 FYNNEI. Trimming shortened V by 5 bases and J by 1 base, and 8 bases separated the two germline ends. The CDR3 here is CASSTGVNYGYTF. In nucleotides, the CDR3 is TGTGCCAGCAGTACGGGAGTTAACTATGGCTACACCTTC.

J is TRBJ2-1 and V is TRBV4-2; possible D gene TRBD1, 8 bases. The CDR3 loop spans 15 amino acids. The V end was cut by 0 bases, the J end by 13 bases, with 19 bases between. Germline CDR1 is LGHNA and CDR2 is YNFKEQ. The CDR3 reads CASSQEYTGGGTQFF. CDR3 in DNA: TGTGCCAGCAGCCAAGAGTATACAGGGGGGGGGACACAGTTCTTC.

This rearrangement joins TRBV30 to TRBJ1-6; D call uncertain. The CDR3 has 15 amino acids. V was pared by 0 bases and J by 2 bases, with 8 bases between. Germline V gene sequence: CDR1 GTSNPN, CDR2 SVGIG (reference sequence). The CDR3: CAWSVSGPYNSPLHF. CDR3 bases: TGTGCCTGGAGTGTATCCGGTCCCTATAATTCACCCCTCCACTTT. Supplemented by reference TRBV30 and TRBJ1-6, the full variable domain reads SQTIHQWPATLVQPVGSPLSLECTVEGTSNPNLYWYRQAAGRGLQLLFYSVGIGQISSEVPQNLSASRPQDRQFILSSKKLLLSDSGFYLCAWSVSGPYNSPLHFGNGTRLTVT.

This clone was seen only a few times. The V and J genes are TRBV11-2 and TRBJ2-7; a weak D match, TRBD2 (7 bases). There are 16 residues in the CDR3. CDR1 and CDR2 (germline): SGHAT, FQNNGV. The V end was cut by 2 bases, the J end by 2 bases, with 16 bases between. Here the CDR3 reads CASSLRPYGGPYEQYF. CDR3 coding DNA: TGTGCCAGCAGCTTACGGCCTTACGGGGGGCCCTACGAGCAGTACTTC. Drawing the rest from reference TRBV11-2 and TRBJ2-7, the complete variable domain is EAGVAQSPRYKIIEKRQSVAFWCNPISGHATLYWYQQILGQGPKLLIQFQNNGVVDDSQLPKDRFSAERLKGVDSTLKIQPAKLEDSAVYLCASSLRPYGGPYEQYFGPGTRLTVT.

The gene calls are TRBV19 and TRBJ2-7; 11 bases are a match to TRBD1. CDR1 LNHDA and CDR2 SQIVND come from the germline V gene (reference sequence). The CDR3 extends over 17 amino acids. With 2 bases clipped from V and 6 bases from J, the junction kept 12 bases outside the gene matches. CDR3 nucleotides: TGTGCCAGTAGTATACGAAATATCCCGGGACAGGGGGTCGAGCAGTACTTC. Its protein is CASSIRNIPGQGVEQYF.

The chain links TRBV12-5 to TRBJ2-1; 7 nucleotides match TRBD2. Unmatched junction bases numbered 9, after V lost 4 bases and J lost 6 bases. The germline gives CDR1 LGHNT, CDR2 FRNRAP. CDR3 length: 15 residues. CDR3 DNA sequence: TGTGCTAGTGGTTCGCCAGACGGGAGGCCCAATGAGCAGTTCTTC. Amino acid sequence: CASGSPDGRPNEQFF.

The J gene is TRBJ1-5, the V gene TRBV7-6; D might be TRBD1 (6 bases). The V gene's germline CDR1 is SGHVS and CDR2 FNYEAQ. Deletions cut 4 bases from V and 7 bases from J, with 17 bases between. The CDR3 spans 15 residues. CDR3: CASSSNAGGGQPQHF. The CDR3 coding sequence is TGTGCCAGCAGCTCAAACGCGGGGGGCGGACAGCCCCAGCATTTT.

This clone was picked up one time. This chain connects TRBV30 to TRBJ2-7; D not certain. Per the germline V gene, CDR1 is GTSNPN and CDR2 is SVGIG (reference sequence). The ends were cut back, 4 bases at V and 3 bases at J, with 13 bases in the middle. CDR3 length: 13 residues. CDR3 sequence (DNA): TGTGCCTGGAAAGCAGGCTACCACTACGAGCAGTACTTC. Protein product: CAWKAGYHYEQYF.

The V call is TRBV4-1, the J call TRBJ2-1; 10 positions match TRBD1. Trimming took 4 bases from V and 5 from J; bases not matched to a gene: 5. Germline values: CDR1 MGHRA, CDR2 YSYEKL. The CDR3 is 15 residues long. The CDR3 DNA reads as TGCGCCAGCAGCCCCGCCGGGACAGGGGACAATGAGCAGTTCTTC. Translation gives CASSPAGTGDNEQFF.

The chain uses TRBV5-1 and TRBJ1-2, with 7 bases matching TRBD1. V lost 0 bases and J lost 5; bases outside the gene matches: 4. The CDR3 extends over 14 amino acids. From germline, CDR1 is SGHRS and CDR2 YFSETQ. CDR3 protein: CASSLGQGRYGYTF. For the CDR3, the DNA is TGCGCCAGCAGCTTGGGACAGGGTCGTTATGGCTACACCTTC.

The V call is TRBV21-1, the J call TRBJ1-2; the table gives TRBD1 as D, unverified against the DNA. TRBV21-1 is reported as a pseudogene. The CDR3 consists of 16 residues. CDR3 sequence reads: CASTPGGTGVTYGYTF. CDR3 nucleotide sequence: TGTGCCAGCACACCCGGAGGGACAGGGGTCACCTATGGCTACACCTTC.

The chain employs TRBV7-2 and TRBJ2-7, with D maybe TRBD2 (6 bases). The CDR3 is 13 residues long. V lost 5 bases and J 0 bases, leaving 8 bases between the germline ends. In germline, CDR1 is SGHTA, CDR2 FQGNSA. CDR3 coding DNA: TGTGCCAGCAGCCGGACTATCTCCTACGAGCAGTACTTC. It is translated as CASSRTISYEQYF.

CDR3: CASSPPPTEAFF. The CDR3 bases are TGTGCCAGCAGTCCTCCCCCCACTGAAGCTTTCTTT. The V and J genes are TRBV27 and TRBJ1-1; D unclear. V gave up 5 bases and J gave up 4 bases, with 8 bases separating them. The germline V gene encodes CDR1 MNHEY and CDR2 SMNVEV (reference sequence). This CDR3 has 12 residues.